The clone carrying this T cell receptor beta chain was picked up a small number of times. During its preparation, the TCRbeta library received unique molecular identifiers. TCRdb reanalysed the PCR reads using MiXCR and keeps one entry per CDR3 protein. The sample consists of 300,000 or so distinct CDR3 sequences, approximately 23% of them appearing once. This entry is derived from a study of T-cell reconstitution after alpha-beta-depleted transplantation in children. V trimming: 4 bases; J trimming: 0 bases; junction bases outside the gene matches: 8. Germline assignment: CDR1 LGHNA and CDR2 YNFKEQ. CDR3 length: 18 amino acids.

The sample was PBMCs, mostly from graft donor cells, taken 180 days after TCRalphabeta/CD19-depleted stem cell transplant. This receptor was identified in a male patient aged 5 to 17 who had a stem cell transplant for acute lymphoblastic leukemia, so the T cells may come from the graft donor. The chain employs TRBV4-2 and TRBJ2-6; 8 positions match TRBD1. As DNA, the CDR3 is TGTGCCAGCAGCCTAACCCAGGGGGCCGCCTCTGGGGCCAACGTCCTGACTTTC. It specifies CASSLTQGAASGANVLTF.